These T cell receptor beta chains were read from a single sample in a study of multiple sclerosis patients with progressive multifocal leukoencephalopathy. TCRdb keeps only in-frame clones here, not all; method: immunoSEQ multiplex PCR. The table has more than 30,000 clones, 87% seen once; the top ten hold approximately 5.2%. The material was PBMCs, obtained from a patient treated with natalizumab. The receptor source for this set is a woman in her forties with progressive multifocal leukoencephalopathy. Each CDR3 is given with its conserved first and last residue. A D gene is named only where the DNA matches it firmly. Clone size, where shown, is once, few, many, or a class for clones that have expanded.

>-|TRBD2|TRBV5-1|TRBJ2-5
CASSLKSPTSGGRETQYF
TGCGCCAGCAGCTTGAAATCCCCGACTAGCGGGGGGCGGGAGACCCAGTACTTC
>once|TRBD1|TRBV29-1|TRBJ1-5
CSVTTGVNQPQHF
TGCAGCGTTACGACAGGGGTCAATCAGCCCCAGCATTTT
>-|TRBD2|TRBV28|TRBJ2-2
CASSESLAGSTGELFF
TGTGCCAGCAGCGAGTCCCTAGCGGGATCCACCGGGGAGCTGTTTTTT
>-|-|TRBV10-3|TRBJ1-1
CAINNINTEAFF
TGTGCCATCAATAACATAAACACTGAAGCTTTCTTT
>once|TRBD1|TRBV7-2|TRBJ2-2
CASSLGGQGRTGELFF
TGTGCCAGCAGCTTAGGGGGACAGGGTCGCACCGGGGAGCTGTTTTTT
>-|-|TRBV10-2|TRBJ1-1
CASSEFTQGFRNTEAFF
TGCGCCAGCAGTGAGTTCACTCAAGGATTTAGGAACACTGAAGCTTTCTTT
>-|TRBD2|TRBV2|TRBJ2-5
CASSLAGVQETQYF
TGTGCCAGCAGTCTAGCGGGGGTACAAGAGACCCAGTACTTC
>-|-|TRBV19|TRBJ2-5
CASSLYSSQETQYF
TGTGCCAGTAGTCTATACAGTTCCCAAGAGACCCAGTACTTC
>few|-|TRBV7-2|TRBJ1-2
CASSSPVIANYGYTF
TGTGCCAGCAGCTCCCCGGTGATAGCTAACTATGGCTACACCTTC
>-|-|TRBV7-9|TRBJ1-1
CASSSTPTGAGNTEAFF
TGTGCCAGCAGCTCTACACCTACGGGGGCAGGAAACACTGAAGCTTTCTTT
>-|-|TRBV6-5|TRBJ1-1
CASSSQVKTEAFF
TGTGCCAGCAGTTCCCAGGTGAAAACTGAAGCTTTCTTT
>few|TRBD2|TRBV9|TRBJ2-3
CASSVGSGRANTQYF
TGTGCCAGCAGCGTAGGCAGCGGGAGGGCCAATACGCAGTATTTT
>-|-|TRBV5-1|TRBJ2-7
CASRLSQTRSYEQYF
TGCGCCAGCAGATTGAGCCAGACCCGCTCCTACGAGCAGTACTTC
>-|-|TRBV7-7|TRBJ2-2
CASSPSPGAAGELFF
TGTGCCAGCAGCCCCTCGCCGGGGGCCGCCGGGGAGCTGTTTTTT
>-|-|TRBV19|TRBJ2-3
CASSILGSGTDTQYF
TGTGCCAGTAGTATCTTGGGGAGTGGTACAGATACGCAGTATTTT